These 22 T cell receptor beta chains were sequenced from one sample in a study of T cell responses to AZD1222 COVID-19 vaccine. The protocol was immunoSEQ multiplex PCR, while the TCRdb copy is restricted to in-frame clones and leaves out a portion. The sample lists 150,000 to 200,000 clones, 90% to 95% seen once, with about 3.6% in the top ten. The sequencing used peripheral blood, collected 28 days after the second dose of the MenACWY control vaccine. The receptors originated from an adult who received the MenACWY meningococcal vaccine as a control.

This chain joins TRBV11-3 and TRBJ2-6; tentative D call: TRBD1 (5 bases). This CDR3 is built from 15 residues. Trimming removed 5 bases from V and 2 bases from J, with 10 bases in between. Per the germline V gene, CDR1 is SGHNT and CDR2 is YENEEA. Written as DNA, the CDR3 is TGTGCCAGCAGCCAGGGTGGTACTGGGGCCAACGTCCTGACTTTC. It translates to CASSQGGTGANVLTF.

This rearrangement joins TRBV12-3 or TRBV12-4 to TRBJ2-2, with D unclear. V shed 10 bases and J shed 2 bases, with 8 bases lying between them. There are 12 residues in the CDR3. The CDR3 coding sequence is TGTGCCACCCACCTCAACACCGGGGAGCTGTTTTTT. It encodes CATHLNTGELFF.

This clone has a single count. This chain links TRBV18 with TRBJ1-5; possibly TRBD1 for D (6 bases). This CDR3 comprises 17 residues. V was cut by 1 base and J by 7 bases, with 20 bases left in between. Germline CDR1 reads KGHSH; CDR2 reads LQKENI. As DNA, the CDR3 is TGTGCCAGCTCACCACAAGGGGGGATAGTATTGAAACAGCCCCAGCATTTT. This sequence encodes CASSPQGGIVLKQPQHF.

The rearrangement links TRBV7-9 to TRBJ2-5; 10 bases are shared with TRBD2. V was clipped by 5 bases and J by 5 bases; unmatched bases: 5. CDR3 length: 14 residues. Germline V gene lookup returns CDR1 SEHNR and CDR2 FQNEAQ (reference sequence). The CDR3 protein is CASSPSGSGETQYF. The CDR3 DNA reads as TGTGCCAGCAGCCCTAGCGGGAGCGGGGAGACCCAGTACTTC.

The chain combines TRBV9 with TRBJ2-4; possible D gene TRBD2, 6 bases. The CDR3 has 16 residues. Looked up from germline, CDR1 is SGDLS and CDR2 is YYNGEE. Trimming shortened V by 4 bases and J by 6 bases, and 20 bases separated the two germline ends. CDR3: CASSPRGDPGINIQYF. Written as DNA, the CDR3 is TGTGCCAGCAGCCCCCGCGGGGATCCAGGTATAAACATTCAGTACTTC.

The count of this clone is one. The chain couples TRBV19 to TRBJ1-5; D is ambiguous. In germline, CDR1 is LNHDA, CDR2 SQIVND (reference sequence). The V gene lost 4 bases and the J gene lost 7 bases, with 14 bases spanning the gap. This CDR3 contains 14 residues. Here the CDR3 reads CASSRALPPQPQHF. The CDR3 DNA reads TGTGCCAGTAGTAGGGCACTCCCTCCCCAGCCCCAGCATTTT.

V gene TRBV5-1 combines with J gene TRBJ2-1; D is ambiguous. The CDR3 loop spans 16 amino acids. V lost 1 base and J lost 0, with 11 bases in between. Germline V gene data show CDR1 as SGHRS and CDR2 as YFSETQ. CDR3 loop: CASSLISSSSYNEQFF. In DNA form, the CDR3 reads TGCGCCAGCAGCTTGATCTCCTCCAGCTCCTACAATGAGCAGTTCTTC.

The V and J genes are TRBV6-6 and TRBJ1-1; D unclear. The CDR3 is 15 residues long. CDR1 and CDR2 (germline): MNHNY, SVGAGI (reference sequence). With 2 bases removed from V and 0 bases from J, the gap between germline ends came to 10 bases. Here the CDR3 reads CASSYARNMNTEAFF. As DNA, the CDR3 is TGTGCCAGCAGTTACGCACGGAACATGAACACTGAAGCTTTCTTT.

DNA of the CDR3: TGTGCCAGCAGCTTAGACAACTGGCCGGGCTACACCTTC. This encodes CASSLDNWPGYTF. J is TRBJ1-2 and V is TRBV11-1; D call uncertain. The CDR3 spans 13 residues. The germline V and J ends were trimmed by 1 base and 8 bases, with 11 bases remaining between them. Per germline, CDR1 SGHAT and CDR2 FQDESV (reference sequence).

A word on this clone: Other DNA variants within this sample encode the same CDR3. This sequence joins TRBV4-3 and TRBJ1-2; D gene unclear. This CDR3 is 13 amino acids long. Germline CDR1 is LGHNA and CDR2 is YSLEER. Trimming removed 2 bases from V and 5 bases from J, with 9 bases in between. The CDR3 loop reads CASSQKGDYGYTF. The CDR3 region has the DNA TGCGCCAGCAGCCAAAAAGGAGATTATGGCTACACCTTC.

Comments on this clone: Other DNA variants within this sample encode the same CDR3. This rearrangement joins TRBV19 to TRBJ1-1; D not resolved. The CDR3 is made up of 13 amino acids. Trimming cost V 5 bases and J 1 base, with 8 bases left between them. Germline CDR1 and CDR2: LNHDA and SQIVND (reference sequence). The CDR3 DNA sequence: TGTGCCAGTAGTCTAAGACAGAACACTGAAGCTTTCTTT. It yields the protein CASSLRQNTEAFF.

A single count supports this clone. This rearrangement joins TRBV28 to TRBJ1-5; 7 nucleotides line up with TRBD1. Germline V gives CDR1 MDHEN, CDR2 SYDVKM. This CDR3 has 13 amino acids. The junction had 4 bases not matched to a gene; V was cut back by 6 bases and J by 5 bases. This CDR3 reads CASRSQGDQPQHF. As DNA, the CDR3 is TGTGCCAGCAGATCTCAGGGGGATCAGCCCCAGCATTTT.

V and J are TRBV19 and TRBJ1-2; D gene ambiguous. The CDR3 covers 12 residues. The germline V and J ends were trimmed by 5 bases and 8 bases, with 12 bases remaining between them. Germline values: CDR1 LNHDA, CDR2 SQIVND (reference sequence). CDR3 loop: CASSPSAGGYTF. As DNA, the CDR3 is TGTGCCAGTAGTCCTTCCGCGGGGGGCTACACCTTC.

The chain is built from TRBV7-2 and TRBJ1-5; 9 bases are a match to TRBD1. The CDR3 runs 15 residues. Per germline, CDR1 SGHTA and CDR2 FQGNSA. V shed 5 bases, J shed 4 bases, and the junction held 6 bases outside the gene matches. The DNA of the CDR3 is TGTGCCAGCAGCATTACAGGGGGCGGGAATCAGCCCCAGCATTTT. As protein: CASSITGGGNQPQHF.

This clone is a singleton in its sample. V is TRBV6-5 and J is TRBJ2-7; the match to TRBD2 covers 9 bases. The CDR3 extends over 14 amino acids. V was pared by 4 bases and J by 4 bases, with 5 bases of the junction left unmatched. Germline assignment: CDR1 MNHEY and CDR2 SVGAGI. In DNA form, the CDR3 reads TGTGCCAGCAGTTTTAGCGGGAGTGGGTACGAGCAGTACTTC. It codes for CASSFSGSGYEQYF.

The J gene is TRBJ2-5, the V gene TRBV19; D is perhaps TRBD1 or TRBD2 (6 bases each). Trimming removed 3 bases from V and 4 bases from J, with 15 bases in between. This CDR3 has 15 residues. The germline CDR1 and CDR2 sequences are LNHDA and SQIVND (reference sequence). CDR3: CASSMGGESSETQYF. The CDR3 nucleotides read TGTGCCAGTAGTATGGGGGGCGAGAGCTCAGAGACCCAGTACTTC. Filled out from reference TRBV19 and TRBJ2-5, the complete variable domain reads DGGITQSPKYLFRKEGQNVTLSCEQNLNHDAMYWYRQDPGQGLRLIYYSQIVNDFQKGDIAEGYSVSREKKESFPLTVTSAQKNPTAFYLCASSMGGESSETQYFGPGTRLLVL.

The chain recombines TRBV7-3 with TRBJ1-3; D possibly corresponds to TRBD1 (5 bases). Trimming cost V 2 bases and J 0 bases, with 11 bases left between them. Germline V CDR1 and CDR2: SGHTA, FQGTGA. This CDR3 region has 16 residues. The CDR3 sequence is CASSLGAPSSGNTIYF. CDR3 DNA: TGTGCCAGCAGCTTAGGGGCTCCGAGCTCTGGAAACACCATATATTTT.

The chain uses TRBV28 and TRBJ1-5; TRBD1 might be the D (6 bases). V lost 7 bases to trimming and J lost 0 bases, with 10 bases between them. Germline V CDR1 and CDR2: MDHEN, SYDVKM. This CDR3 contains 14 residues. The CDR3 here is CASITGYSNQPQHF. The CDR3, as DNA: TGTGCCAGCATCACAGGGTATAGCAATCAGCCCCAGCATTTT.

V and J are TRBV11-2 and TRBJ2-7; D may correspond to TRBD1 or TRBD2 (5 bases each). In germline, CDR1 is SGHAT, CDR2 FQNNGV. This CDR3 spans 12 amino acids. Trimming left V 6 bases short and J 5 bases short, with 11 bases between. Written as DNA, the CDR3 is TGTGCCAGCAGTCCCTCGGGGCACGAGCAGTACTTC. This translates into CASSPSGHEQYF.

The rearrangement links TRBV19 to TRBJ2-2; D possibly corresponds to TRBD1 (5 bases). V lost 10 bases, J lost 0 bases, and 15 bases lay in between. Germline V gene sequence: CDR1 LNHDA, CDR2 SQIVND (reference sequence). This CDR3 has 15 amino acids. In DNA, the CDR3 is TGTGCCACTCGCCTGGGGCAGGCGAACACCGGGGAGCTGTTTTTT. As protein: CATRLGQANTGELFF.

The J gene is TRBJ2-6, the V gene TRBV5-1; D may match TRBD1 or TRBD2 (7 bases each). V was trimmed by 4 bases and J by 0 bases, leaving 17 bases between them. Germline V gene lookup returns CDR1 SGHRS and CDR2 YFSETQ. The CDR3 covers 18 residues. The CDR3 bases are TGCGCCAGCAGCGGGGAGGGGGCACAGGGCTCTGGGGCCAACGTCCTGACTTTC. Translating it yields CASSGEGAQGSGANVLTF.

The chain links TRBV19 to TRBJ2-5; 9 nucleotides line up with TRBD1. Germline CDR1 and CDR2: LNHDA and SQIVND (reference sequence). The CDR3 has 13 residues. With V trimmed by 6 bases and J by 4 bases, 3 bases remained unmatched. Here the CDR3 DNA reads TGTGCCAGTAGGGACAGGGGAGTAGAGACCCAGTACTTC. It yields the protein CASRDRGVETQYF. The entire variable domain, with the rest obtained from reference TRBV19 and TRBJ2-5, is as follows: DGGITQSPKYLFRKEGQNVTLSCEQNLNHDAMYWYRQDPGQGLRLIYYSQIVNDFQKGDIAEGYSVSREKKESFPLTVTSAQKNPTAFYLCASRDRGVETQYFGPGTRLLVL.